This T cell receptor beta chain appears in the sequencing data of a study of cytomegalovirus exposure and HLA in healthy donors. The study, taken as a whole, reports: The investigators catalogued 164 TCR beta chains as cytomegalovirus-associated. High sensitivity and specificity were reportedly achieved when the classifier diagnosed cytomegalovirus status.

Profiling relied on immunoSEQ multiplex PCR, and the TCRdb table lists in-frame clones only, not all of them. The sample has about 150,000 clones; 65% to 90% are singletons. The V end was cut by 3 bases, the J end by 3 bases, with 6 bases between. Germline V gene sequence: CDR1 SGHDN, CDR2 FVKESK. The CDR3 has 12 amino acids. Concerning this clone: Its antigen is not identified.

The rearrangement joins TRBV14 to TRBJ2-7; maybe TRBD2 (6 bases). The sequence was obtained from a young man in good health and CMV-seropositive. Sequenced: PBMCs. The CDR3 region is CASSHSGYEQYF. DNA for the CDR3: TGTGCCAGCAGCCATAGCGGCTACGAGCAGTACTTC.